The present TCR beta chain was sequenced within a study of T-cell reconstitution after alpha-beta-depleted transplantation in children. Findings of the study overall: Reports say that about two months after transplant, the alpha-beta T cells came out of several hundred graft clones that had expanded. In some patients, recipient T cells and intrathymic progenitors surviving conditioning explained high day-60 diversity. T-cell counts and diversity at one year following transplant were attributed mainly to newly produced T cells.

The CDR3 totals 15 residues. Germline V gene lookup returns CDR1 DFQATT and CDR2 SNEGSKA (reference sequence). The germline V and J ends were trimmed by 0 bases and 6 bases, with 16 bases remaining between them. Unique molecular identifiers were used to barcode this TCRbeta library. TCRdb used MiXCR to reprocess the PCR reads, holding one entry per CDR3 protein. The sample shows around 200,000 distinct CDR3 sequences, about a tenth of them seen only once. In regard to this clonotype: The target antigen is unknown.

This rearrangement joins TRBV20-1 to TRBJ2-3; D could derive from TRBD1 or TRBD2 (5 bases each). The clonotype comes from a child younger than two with acute myeloid leukemia, due to receive a stem cell transplant. This sample comprised PBMCs, obtained before TCRalphabeta/CD19-depleted stem cell transplant. The CDR3 nucleotides are TGCAGTGCTAGAGATTTGGGGGAACCGCCGGATACGCAGTATTTT. Translating it yields CSARDLGEPPDTQYF.